Detailed here is one T cell receptor beta chain. What it binds is not known. The source of the sample is a study of blood T cells in healthy people across ages. A minimum of 6.5 million PBMCs was isolated per sample. Broader study findings: The long-lived group displayed more naive CD4+ cells, plus higher diversity, than the aged donors did. The study lacked donor CMV status, which possibly confounded expanded clonotype changes.

Using a J-beta primer mix together with a sample-barcoded 5' primer, a second PCR was run for roughly 7 to 12 cycles. TCRdb recomputed calls from the 5' RACE reads with MiXCR, one row per CDR3 protein. Of more than 1.4 million distinct CDR3 sequences listed, 40% to 50% are singletons. This receptor was identified in a woman aged 18 to 35 in good health. The sequenced sample consisted of blood.

The CDR3 here is CASSTGGTGSYEQYF. CDR3 sequence (DNA): TGTGCCAGCAGTACTGGGGGGACAGGGTCCTACGAGCAGTACTTC. J is TRBJ2-7 and V is TRBV6-1; 9 bases map to TRBD1. The J segment lost 1 base and the V segment lost 5 bases, leaving 6 bases of the junction unmatched. The V gene's germline CDR1 is MNHNS and CDR2 SASEGT. The CDR3 loop spans 15 amino acids.